A selection of T cell receptor beta chains follows, all from one sample in a study of blood T cell repertoires in COVID-19. Profiled with immunoSEQ multiplex PCR; TCRdb holds only in-frame clones, not every one. The top ten hold approximately 2.1% of the sample, which has roughly 430,000 clones, 88% seen once. Sequencing input: PBMCs or T cells enriched from blood (not recorded which). Receptors originate from a woman aged 40 to 50 with acute COVID-19. The CDR3 runs from the conserved cysteine through the conserved F or W. A D gene is named only where the DNA matches it firmly. Some rows mark clone size as missing; the rest say once, few, many or name a class of expanded clone.

v_call	cdr3_length	d_call	clone_size	j_call	cdr3_nt	cdr3_aa
TRBV2	11	.	.	TRBJ2-5	TGTGCCAGCTCCACGAGGGAGACCCAGTACTTC	CASSTRETQYF
TRBV2	14	.	.	TRBJ1-2	TGTGCCAGCAGTGATGCAAGGGGATACTATGGCTACACCTTC	CASSDARGYYGYTF
TRBV3-1/TRBV3-2	14	.	.	TRBJ1-1	TGTGCCAGCAGGGAGGAGGGGTACAACACTGAAGCTTTCTTT	CASREEGYNTEAFF
TRBV10-1	18	TRBD2	.	TRBJ2-1	TGCGCCAGCAGTGAGTCGATTCCTACTAGCGGGGCGTACAATGAGCAGTTCTTC	CASSESIPTSGAYNEQFF
TRBV4-1	14	.	.	TRBJ1-4	TGCGCCAGCAGCTTACGACAGGTCGGCGAAAAACTGTTTTTT	CASSLRQVGEKLFF
TRBV27	15	.	.	TRBJ2-1	TGTGCCAGCAGTCCCACCTGGGGCGTCGCGCATGAGCAGTTCTTC	CASSPTWGVAHEQFF
TRBV19	15	.	.	TRBJ1-1	TGTGCCAGTAGTCCGCGGGGACCGCTGAACACTGAAGCTTTCTTT	CASSPRGPLNTEAFF
TRBV6-6	13	TRBD1	.	TRBJ1-5	TGTGCCAGCAGGGACAGGGGAGAACAGCCCCAGCATTTT	CASRDRGEQPQHF
TRBV24-1	14	TRBD2	.	TRBJ2-4	TGTGCCACCATTCTCTCTAGCGGGGTGTACATTCAGTACTTC	CATILSSGVYIQYF
TRBV27	13	TRBD1	.	TRBJ1-2	TGTGCCAGCAAAACGCCCGGGACAGATGGCTACACCTTC	CASKTPGTDGYTF
TRBV5-4	15	.	.	TRBJ2-2	TGTGCCAGCAGCTTTGGGCAGGGGAACACCGGGGAGCTGTTTTTT	CASSFGQGNTGELFF
TRBV11-3	13	.	.	TRBJ2-2	TGTGCCAGCAGCTCAGGCAACACCGGGGAGCTGTTTTTT	CASSSGNTGELFF
TRBV30	14	TRBD1	.	TRBJ1-1	TGTGCCTGGAGTGATTGGACAGGGGAAACTGAAGCTTTCTTT	CAWSDWTGETEAFF
TRBV6-1	16	TRBD1	.	TRBJ1-3	TGTGCCAGCAGTGAAGGACAGGGACTGAGAGGAAACACCATATATTTT	CASSEGQGLRGNTIYF
TRBV5-5	14	.	.	TRBJ2-1	TGTGCCAGCAGCTTGGTATTAGTAGCTAATGAGCAGTTCTTC	CASSLVLVANEQFF
TRBV19	13	.	.	TRBJ2-7	TGTGCCAGTAGTATCGGTACTTCCTACGAGCAGTACTTC	CASSIGTSYEQYF
TRBV10-3	15	TRBD2	.	TRBJ2-1	TGTGCCATCAGTGAGTCGAACCGGGGGGGCAATGAGCAGTTCTTC	CAISESNRGGNEQFF
TRBV12-3/TRBV12-4	13	.	.	TRBJ1-3	TGTGCCAGCACCCCCTCCTCTGGAAACACCATATATTTT	CASTPSSGNTIYF
TRBV6-5	13	.	.	TRBJ1-1	TGTGCCAGCAGTTCCTATGTGAACACTGAAGCTTTCTTT	CASSSYVNTEAFF
TRBV3-1/TRBV3-2	16	.	.	TRBJ1-4	TGTGCCAGCAGCCAGGGCATACAGGTGCCGCGTGAAAAACTGTTTTTT	CASSQGIQVPREKLFF
TRBV2	14	.	.	TRBJ1-1	TGTGCCAGCAGTGAAAGGCAGGGAGGCACTGAAGCTTTCTTT	CASSERQGGTEAFF
TRBV2	12	.	.	TRBJ1-5	TGTGCCAGCAGCGCGCCGAATCAGCCCCAGCATTTT	CASSAPNQPQHF
TRBV28	14	TRBD2	few	TRBJ2-7	TGTGCCAGCAGCGCACTAGCGGGGATCAACGAGCAGTACTTC	CASSALAGINEQYF
TRBV18	15	TRBD1	.	TRBJ1-1	TGTGCCAGCTCATCGGGACAGGGAGGGGGGACTGAAGCTTTCTTT	CASSSGQGGGTEAFF
TRBV27	13	.	.	TRBJ1-2	TGTGCCAGCAGTTTTGGGGGGACCTATGGCTACACCTTC	CASSFGGTYGYTF
TRBV19	15	.	.	TRBJ2-2	TGTGCCAGTAGTATCCAGAAATTGGTGCCCGGGGAGCTGTTTTTT	CASSIQKLVPGELFF
TRBV3-1/TRBV3-2	15	TRBD1	.	TRBJ2-1	TGTGCCAGCAGCCTTCGACAGGGACGGTACAATGAGCAGTTCTTC	CASSLRQGRYNEQFF
TRBV14	15	TRBD2	once	TRBJ2-1	TGTGCCAGCAGCCAAAGCGGGACTTCGTACAATGAGCAGTTCTTC	CASSQSGTSYNEQFF
TRBV9	15	TRBD1	many	TRBJ1-2	TGTGCCAGCAGCGTGGACACACAGGGGGACTATGGCTACACCTTC	CASSVDTQGDYGYTF
TRBV18	14	TRBD1	.	TRBJ1-4	TGTGCCAGCTCACCCGGACAGGGGAATGAAAAACTGTTTTTT	CASSPGQGNEKLFF
TRBV19	14	TRBD1	once	TRBJ1-5	TGTGCCAGTAGTACCACGGACAGGAATCAGCCCCAGCATTTT	CASSTTDRNQPQHF
TRBV3-1/TRBV3-2	17	TRBD1	.	TRBJ1-1	TGTGCCAGCAGCCAAGCGTTTAGGGACAGAAAGAACACTGAAGCTTTCTTT	CASSQAFRDRKNTEAFF
TRBV24-1	17	TRBD2	.	TRBJ2-1	TGTGCCACCAGTGAGTCCCATCTAGCGGGGGCATACAATGAGCAGTTCTTC	CATSESHLAGAYNEQFF
TRBV24-1	13	.	.	TRBJ2-2	TGTGCCACCAGTGACCTGCCGGGCGGGGAGCTGTTTTTT	CATSDLPGGELFF
TRBV5-1	15	TRBD2	.	TRBJ2-7	TGCGCCAGCAGCTGGGGACTAGCGGGAACCTACGAGCAGTACTTC	CASSWGLAGTYEQYF
TRBV13	15	.	.	TRBJ2-3	TGTGCCAGCAGCTTAGGCAGATATAGCACAGATACGCAGTATTTT	CASSLGRYSTDTQYF
TRBV12-3/TRBV12-4	13	.	.	TRBJ2-7	TGTGCCAGCAGTGCCGACAGCGCCTACGAGCAGTACTTC	CASSADSAYEQYF
TRBV6-5	11	.	.	TRBJ1-2	TGTGCCAGCAGTCTCAATAGCGGCTACACCTTC	CASSLNSGYTF
TRBV21-1	12	.	.	TRBJ1-2	TGTGCCAGCAGCAAAGAAGCCTATGGCTACACCTTC	CASSKEAYGYTF